The TCR beta chain under discussion was sequenced for a study of blood T cell repertoires in COVID-19. On the study more broadly: Researchers got acute and convalescent COVID-19 samples from the United States, Italy and Spain.

TCRdb keeps only in-frame clones here, not all; method: immunoSEQ multiplex PCR. The table has 200,000 to 250,000 clones, about 80% seen once. The CDR3 totals 15 residues. V was cut by 0 bases and J by 8 bases, with 13 bases left in between. Germline assignment: CDR1 MNHEY and CDR2 SMNVEV (reference sequence). The clonotype comes from a middle-aged woman with acute COVID-19. Input material: PBMCs or T cells enriched from blood (not recorded which). The chain has TRBV27 and TRBJ1-4, with D tentatively TRBD1 (6 bases). The CDR3, as DNA: TGTGCCAGCAGTTTATCGGCGGGGAGGGGGGAAAAACTGTTTTTT. Translation gives CASSLSAGRGEKLFF.